This T cell receptor (beta chain) stems from a study of blood T cell repertoires in COVID-19. Study details: Samples of COVID-19 (acute and convalescent) were obtained from the United States, Italy and Spain. T cells, B-cell-depleted T cells, or PBMCs provided the cDNA or gDNA that served as material.

CDR1 is SEHNR, CDR2 FQNEAQ, per germline (reference sequence). V lost 0 bases and J lost 4; bases outside the gene matches: 10. The CDR3 contains 17 residues. Under the authors' procedure: Counts of nucleated cells, estimated from reference gene primer amplification, were obtained. Libraries were prepared by immunoSEQ multiplex PCR; TCRdb keeps only in-frame clonotypes and omits some of them. From that table come the V and J calls and clone size; the DNA was used to work out D and trimming. The sample includes around 120,000 clones, 80% to 90% of them seen just once. This TCR was recovered from an elderly man with active or convalescent COVID-19. The rearrangement links TRBV7-9 to TRBJ2-5; 8 bases agree with TRBD1. The sample comprised peripheral blood. The CDR3 DNA reads TGTGCCAGCAGCTTAGCTAGGACAGGGCTAAGAAGAGAGACCCAGTACTTC. This encodes CASSLARTGLRRETQYF.